The sequence of this T cell receptor (beta chain) was determined in a study of T cell responses to AZD1222 COVID-19 vaccine. Data came from immunoSEQ multiplex PCR; TCRdb stores just in-frame clones and leaves some out. The sample records more than 50,000 clones, approximately 85% being singletons. A remark on this clone: What it binds is not known.

V dropped 3 bases and J dropped 7; count of bases not matched to a gene: 8. This CDR3 comprises 15 residues. Per germline, CDR1 MNHNS and CDR2 SASEGT. Study-wide points: AZD1222 recipients seropositive at baseline numbered only five to seven. Spike-wide vaccine-associated CD4 TCRs dominated at 160-218 and 743-854. Spike-specific TCR repertoires showed rising breadth and depth after two AZD1222 doses. White British people made up most donors, females outnumbered males, and clonal diversity was possibly underestimated.

This sequence joins TRBV6-1 and TRBJ1-4; 7 nucleotides match TRBD1. This specimen was peripheral blood, taken on day 0 of MenACWY control vaccination. This receptor was taken from an adult in good health. In DNA, the CDR3 is TGTGCCAGCAGTGATCTCAGGGGGGCGACTGAAAAACTGTTTTTT. Amino acid sequence: CASSDLRGATEKLFF.